Shown below are 27 T cell receptor beta chains from a single sample sequenced in a study of T-cell memory formation after mild COVID-19. TCRdb ran MiXCR on the 5' RACE reads and lists one entry per CDR3 protein. This sample has about 430,000 distinct CDR3 sequences; more than 15% occur once, and the top ten carry roughly 21%. Input material: PBMCs or a T cell subset sorted from them (not recorded which). All receptors come from a man between 18 and 29 years old who had mild COVID-19 (a few samples of this study predate the infection). Cell type and time point are not known.

Comment on this clonotype: A much larger clone lies one base from this, so it may be a read error. The chain uses TRBV7-2 and TRBJ2-7; D is undetermined. Germline loops: CDR1 SGHTA, CDR2 FQGNSA. The CDR3 has 12 residues. This chain's CDR3 is CASSFGQYEKYF. CDR3 nucleotide sequence: TGTGCCAGCAGCTTCGGGCAGTACGAGAAGTACTTC.

This clonotype came up a few times. The CDR3 loop is CASSNPWTGKTGNTIYF. The CDR3 DNA follows: TGTGCCAGCAGTAACCCATGGACAGGGAAGACTGGAAACACCATATATTTT. This rearrangement joins TRBV7-8 to TRBJ1-3; 8 nucleotides agree with TRBD1. J gave up 2 bases and V 6 bases, and 12 bases lay outside the gene matches. Looked up from germline, CDR1 is SGHVS and CDR2 is FQNEAQ. This CDR3 is 17 amino acids long.

This clonotype was counted between two and nine times. The rearrangement links TRBV11-2 to TRBJ2-1; D unresolved. The CDR3 totals 12 residues. The germline gives CDR1 SGHAT, CDR2 FQNNGV. V lost 3 bases and J lost 8, with 8 bases in between. CDR3 DNA sequence: TGTGCCAGCAGCTTTGATGTCGATGAGCAGTTCTTC. This sequence encodes CASSFDVDEQFF.

This clonotype was detected a few times. The genes are TRBV6-2 or TRBV6-3 and TRBJ2-3, with D possibly matching TRBD2 (5 bases). Between the trimmed V and J ends, which lost 4 bases and 6 bases, there was a span of 11 bases. CDR3 size: 13 residues. Germline CDR1 MNHEY, CDR2 SVGEGT. Here the CDR3 DNA reads TGTGCCAGCAGTTCCGTCGGGATGGATACGCAGTATTTT. Amino acids: CASSSVGMDTQYF.

This clonotype was detected a few times. The rearrangement links TRBV2 to TRBJ1-1, with 7 bases matching TRBD1. With 5 bases clipped from V and 7 bases from J, the junction kept 13 bases outside the gene matches. The germline gives CDR1 SNHLY, CDR2 FYNNEI. The CDR3 is 15 residues long. The CDR3 DNA reads as TGTGCCAGCAGTCAGGGGGTCAGCTTTATGGGTGAAGCTTTCTTT. Its protein product is CASSQGVSFMGEAFF. Full variable domain (outside the CDR3, taken from reference TRBV2 and TRBJ1-1): EPEVTQTPSHQVTQMGQEVILRCVPISNHLYFYWYRQILGQKVEFLVSFYNNEISEKSEIFDDQFSVERPDGSNFTLKIRSTKLEDSAMYFCASSQGVSFMGEAFFGQGTRLTVV.

The genes are TRBV5-1 and TRBJ2-3; the D gene could be TRBD1 or TRBD2 (6 bases each). V was shortened by 5 bases and J by 3 bases, with 13 bases between the two germline ends. CDR1 SGHRS and CDR2 YFSETQ come from the germline V gene. The CDR3 runs to 14 residues. CDR3 nucleotides: TGCGCCAGCAGAGACGGGGGCGGTACAGATACGCAGTATTTT. Its protein is CASRDGGGTDTQYF.

This clonotype was seen more than once but under ten times. This rearrangement joins TRBV6-1 to TRBJ1-4, with unresolved D. Trimming shortened V by 0 bases and J by 1 base, and 12 bases separated the two germline ends. Per germline, CDR1 MNHNS and CDR2 SASEGT. This CDR3 has 17 residues. CDR3 region: CASSEASLPGTNEKLFF. CDR3 DNA sequence: TGTGCCAGCAGTGAAGCTTCTCTTCCGGGAACTAATGAAAAACTGTTTTTT.

The table lists this clonotype with a few counts. The CDR3 DNA reads TGTGCCAGCAGTTCCCTCGGACTAGCCCCTGGGTCAGATACGCAGTATTTT. Protein: CASSSLGLAPGSDTQYF. The chain recombines TRBV27 with TRBJ2-3; 8 nucleotides agree with TRBD2. Germline trimming cut 4 bases from V and 4 bases from J; bases unmatched to any gene: 13. Germline V gene lookup returns CDR1 MNHEY and CDR2 SMNVEV (reference sequence). CDR3 length equals 17 residues.

The chain couples TRBV18 to TRBJ2-7; 11 bases match TRBD1. CDR1 is KGHSH and CDR2 is LQKENI in the germline V gene. This CDR3 is 16 amino acids long. V gave up 5 bases and J gave up 3 bases; unmatched junction bases: 9. The CDR3 DNA reads as TGTGCCAGCTCAGAAACGGCCGGGACAGGGGGCTACGAGCAGTACGTC. Translated: CASSETAGTGGYEQYV.

This rearrangement joins TRBV12-3 or TRBV12-4 to TRBJ1-4; TRBD1 matches 9 bases. Trimming took 6 bases from V and 5 from J; bases not matched to a gene: 7. The CDR3 spans 15 residues. This chain's CDR3 is CASRNTGTGNEKLFF. CDR3 in DNA: TGTGCCAGCAGGAACACCGGGACAGGGAATGAAAAACTGTTTTTT.

The J gene is TRBJ1-1, the V gene TRBV5-1, with unresolved D. CDR3 length: 11 amino acids. Per the germline V gene, CDR1 is SGHRS and CDR2 is YFSETQ. V was pared by 3 bases and J by 4 bases, with 4 bases between. The CDR3 DNA reads as TGCGCCAGCAGCTCTCCCACTGAAGCTTTCTTT. Its translation is CASSSPTEAFF.

As DNA, the CDR3 is TGTGCCAGCAGAAAAGGGACAGTCAATTCTTTCTCCTATAATTCACCCCTCCACTTT. Amino acids: CASRKGTVNSFSYNSPLHF. The chain employs TRBV6-5 and TRBJ1-6; 7 bases align to TRBD1. Germline assignment: CDR1 MNHEY and CDR2 SVGAGI. The length of the CDR3 is 19 residues. The V segment lost 6 bases and the J segment 0 bases; nucleotides outside the gene matches: 14.

This clonotype was seen once. CDR3 DNA sequence: TGTGCCAGCAGTCGCGGACACTCCTACGAGCAGTACGTC. The encoded protein is CASSRGHSYEQYV. V gene TRBV6-6 combines with J gene TRBJ2-7; TRBD1 is a possible D gene (5 bases). Germline V gene lookup returns CDR1 MNHNY and CDR2 SVGAGI (reference sequence). This CDR3 is built from 13 residues. Trimming took off 5 bases at V and 0 bases at J, with 8 bases between the two ends.

This clonotype was counted a few times. The chain carries TRBV6-2 or TRBV6-3 and TRBJ2-7; 8 nucleotides agree with TRBD1. The CDR3 runs to 16 residues. CDR1 is MNHEY, CDR2 SVGEGT, per germline. V lost 2 bases and J lost 4; bases outside the gene matches: 10. CDR3 loop: CASSYGGQGGFYEQYV. As DNA, the CDR3 is TGTGCCAGCAGTTACGGCGGACAGGGCGGATTTTACGAGCAGTACGTC.

The chain carries TRBV30 and TRBJ2-5; tentative D call: TRBD2 (5 bases). CDR1 is GTSNPN and CDR2 is SVGIG in the germline V gene (reference sequence). V was trimmed by 2 bases and J by 1 base, leaving 14 bases between them. This CDR3 has 15 residues. CDR3 in amino acids: CAWSRTGRGQETQYF. The CDR3 coding sequence is TGTGCCTGGAGTAGAACCGGACGGGGCCAAGAGACCCAGTACTTC.

V gene TRBV12-3 or TRBV12-4 combines with J gene TRBJ1-6; no reliable D call. The CDR3 consists of 13 residues. V lost 5 bases to trimming and J lost 10 bases, with 12 bases between them. This CDR3 reads CASSATRVSPLHF. CDR3 coding DNA: TGTGCCAGCAGTGCCACCCGGGTCTCACCCCTCCACTTT.

This clonotype was observed a few times. The V call is TRBV24-1, the J call TRBJ2-1, with no clear D. Germline V gene sequence: CDR1 KGHDR, CDR2 SFDVKD. Deletions cut 9 bases from V and 5 bases from J, with 10 bases between. This CDR3 is 12 amino acids long. CDR3 amino acids: CATELLNNEQFF. DNA of the CDR3: TGTGCCACCGAACTCCTCAACAATGAGCAGTTCTTC.

The chain combines TRBV24-1 with TRBJ2-3; 7 nucleotides match TRBD1. The germline gives CDR1 KGHDR, CDR2 SFDVKD. The CDR3 consists of 16 residues. The junction had 6 bases not matched to a gene; V was cut back by 4 bases and J by 0 bases. The chain's CDR3 is CATSDTGTASTDTQYF. The DNA of the CDR3 is TGTGCCACCAGTGACACTGGGACAGCTAGCACAGATACGCAGTATTTT.

This clonotype was detected only a few times. This chain links TRBV19 with TRBJ1-5; no definite D call. Germline V gene data show CDR1 as LNHDA and CDR2 as SQIVND (reference sequence). V lost 1 base, J lost 5 bases, and 6 bases lay in between. CDR3 length: 13 residues. The CDR3 DNA is TGTGCCAGTAGTATAGCTGCAGATCAGCCCCAGCATTTT. It specifies CASSIAADQPQHF.

There are a few counts of this clonotype. The chain recombines TRBV11-2 with TRBJ2-1, with D maybe TRBD1 (6 bases). Germline lookup yields CDR1 SGHAT and CDR2 FQNNGV. This CDR3 has 15 residues. V lost 5 bases and J 5 bases, leaving 16 bases between the germline ends. CDR3 amino acids: CASSQLWGLNNEQFF. Written as DNA, the CDR3 is TGTGCCAGCAGCCAACTGTGGGGGCTTAACAATGAGCAGTTCTTC.

V is TRBV9 and J is TRBJ1-1; D not certain. This CDR3 spans 14 amino acids. Trimming shortened V by 0 bases and J by 5 bases, and 11 bases separated the two germline ends. CDR1 SGDLS and CDR2 YYNGEE come from the germline V gene. This CDR3 reads CASSVALGVTEAFF. CDR3 nucleotide sequence: TGTGCCAGCAGCGTAGCTCTCGGAGTGACTGAAGCTTTCTTT.

V is TRBV4-1 and J is TRBJ1-1, with D tentatively TRBD1 (5 bases). The CDR3 is made up of 14 amino acids. Trimming cost V 4 bases and J 4 bases, with 13 bases left between them. Germline CDR1 reads MGHRA; CDR2 reads YSYEKL. The CDR3: CASSLVVGTTEAFF. CDR3 DNA sequence: TGCGCCAGCAGCCTGGTAGTGGGGACCACTGAAGCTTTCTTT.

The chain couples TRBV20-1 to TRBJ2-3; TRBD2 matches at 15 bases. Germline-derived CDR1 and CDR2 are DFQATT and SNEGSKA (reference sequence). The CDR3 is 16 amino acids. The V segment lost 5 bases and the J segment 3 bases; nucleotides outside the gene matches: 6. CDR3: CSAAGLAGGRTDTQYF. The CDR3 nucleotides are TGCAGTGCTGCTGGACTAGCGGGGGGGCGGACAGATACGCAGTATTTT.

The rearrangement joins TRBV29-1 to TRBJ2-1, with D possibly TRBD1 on 6 matching bases. Germline V gene data show CDR1 as SQVTM and CDR2 as ANQGSEA. Trimming took 0 bases from V and 7 from J, leaving 13 bases between them. The CDR3 runs 14 residues. This chain's CDR3 is CSVEDGDKQNEQFF. The CDR3 nucleotides read TGCAGCGTTGAAGACGGGGACAAGCAGAATGAGCAGTTCTTC.

This clonotype was seen a handful of times. CDR3 nucleotides: TGCGCCAGCAGCGTCCTAGCGAGCCACAATGAGCAGTTCTTC. This encodes CASSVLASHNEQFF. The V and J genes are TRBV5-1 and TRBJ2-1; TRBD2 might be the D (6 bases). The germline V gene encodes CDR1 SGHRS and CDR2 YFSETQ. The germline V and J ends were trimmed by 4 bases and 5 bases, with 13 bases remaining between them. The CDR3 contains 14 residues.

The gene calls are TRBV10-3 and TRBJ1-2; weak D call: TRBD1 (5 bases). Germline V gene data show CDR1 as ENHRY and CDR2 as SYGVKD. The ends were cut back, 2 bases at V and 4 bases at J, with 14 bases in the middle. The CDR3 spans 15 residues. The CDR3 loop is CAISEPQGQRYGYTF. CDR3 DNA sequence: TGTGCCATCAGTGAGCCCCAGGGTCAGCGCTATGGCTACACCTTC.

This clonotype was counted between two and nine times. A read error is likely, as this CDR3 ends without the conserved phenylalanine or tryptophan. The limits of the CDR3 on the DNA are not certain, so only TCRdb's listed CDR3 is given. V is TRBV6-2 or TRBV6-3 and J is TRBJ2-3; the table's TRBD1 call for D was not verified on the DNA. The CDR3 extends over 12 residues, inclusive of both ends. Per the germline V gene, CDR1 is MNHEY and CDR2 is SVGEGT. The CDR3: CASSAIGTGLER.